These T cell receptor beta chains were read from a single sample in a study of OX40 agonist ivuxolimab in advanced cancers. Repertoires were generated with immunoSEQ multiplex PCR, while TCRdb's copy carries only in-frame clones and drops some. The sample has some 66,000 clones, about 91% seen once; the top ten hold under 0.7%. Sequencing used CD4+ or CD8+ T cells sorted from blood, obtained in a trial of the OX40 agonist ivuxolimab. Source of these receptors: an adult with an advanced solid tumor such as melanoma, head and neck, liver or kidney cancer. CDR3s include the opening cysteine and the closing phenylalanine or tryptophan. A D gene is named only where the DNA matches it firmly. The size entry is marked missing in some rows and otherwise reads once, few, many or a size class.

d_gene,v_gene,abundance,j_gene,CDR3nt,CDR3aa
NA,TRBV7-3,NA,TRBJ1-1,TGTGCCAGCAGCCCGGGGGCGGGGTACACTGAAGCTTTCTTT,CASSPGAGYTEAFF
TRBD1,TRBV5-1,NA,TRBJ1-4,TGCGCCAGCAGCTTGGGGGACAGGGGAAAACTGTTTTTT,CASSLGDRGKLFF
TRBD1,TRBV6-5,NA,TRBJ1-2,TGTGCCAGCAGTTACTCGAAGGGGGCTGTCACCTTC,CASSYSKGAVTF
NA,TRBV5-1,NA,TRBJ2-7,TGCGCCAGCCACAGGGACACCGGCTCCTACGAGCAGTACTTC,CASHRDTGSYEQYF
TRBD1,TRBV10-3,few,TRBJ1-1,TGTGCCATCAGTGGGACAGGGACTGAAGCTTTCTTT,CAISGTGTEAFF
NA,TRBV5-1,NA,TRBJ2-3,TGCGCCAGCAGCTTATTCTCTAGCACAGATACGCAGTATTTT,CASSLFSSTDTQYF
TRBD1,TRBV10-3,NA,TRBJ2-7,TGTGCCATCAGTGAGAGGACAGGAGCCTACGAGCAGTACTTC,CAISERTGAYEQYF
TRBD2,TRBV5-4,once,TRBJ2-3,TGTGCCAGCAGCGAATCAGCGGGGGGTCGAGATACGCAGTATTTT,CASSESAGGRDTQYF
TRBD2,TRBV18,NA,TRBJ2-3,TGTGCCAGCTCACCGGGACTAGCGGGGATGTATACGCAGTATTTT,CASSPGLAGMYTQYF
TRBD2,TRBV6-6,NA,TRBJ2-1,TGTGCCAGCAGTGGGGGGAGCGGGATCTACAATGAGCAGTTCTTC,CASSGGSGIYNEQFF
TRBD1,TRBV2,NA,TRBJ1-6,TGTGCCAGCAGGCCGACAGGGCCGAGTTCACCCCTCCACTTT,CASRPTGPSSPLHF
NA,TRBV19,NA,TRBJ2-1,TGTGCCAGTAGTATAGGGAATGAGCAGTTCTTC,CASSIGNEQFF
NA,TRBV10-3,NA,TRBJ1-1,TGTGCCATCAGTAAAGACGGGAGAACTGAAGCTTTCTTT,CAISKDGRTEAFF
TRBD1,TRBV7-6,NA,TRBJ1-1,TGTGCCAGCAGCCGACAGGGATTGACTGAAGCTTTCTTT,CASSRQGLTEAFF
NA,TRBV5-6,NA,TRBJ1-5,TGTGCCAGCAGCGTCCGATTGGGGCAGCCCCAGCATTTT,CASSVRLGQPQHF
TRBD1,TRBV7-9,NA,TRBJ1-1,TGTGCCAGCAGCCCGGGACAGGGTTTAGGCATGAACACTGAAGCTTTCTTT,CASSPGQGLGMNTEAFF
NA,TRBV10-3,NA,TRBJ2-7,TGTGCCATCAGTGACGGTGACGGAAGCTACGAGCAGTACTTC,CAISDGDGSYEQYF
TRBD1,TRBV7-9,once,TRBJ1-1,TGTGCCAGCAGCCCATCAGGGGGAGCTTTCTTT,CASSPSGGAFF
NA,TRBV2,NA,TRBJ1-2,TGTGCCAGCAGTGAAGGTGGCACATTTTCATTATATGGCTACACCTTC,CASSEGGTFSLYGYTF
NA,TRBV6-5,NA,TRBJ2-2,TGTGCCAGCAGACCGGCTGGCACCGGGGAGCTGTTTTTT,CASRPAGTGELFF
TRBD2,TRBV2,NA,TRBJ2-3,TGTGCCAGCGGCGGAGAGCGGGGGGGCAAAGATACGCAGTATTTT,CASGGERGGKDTQYF
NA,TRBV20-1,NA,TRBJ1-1,TGCAGTGCTAGTCGAACTGAAGCTTTCTTT,CSASRTEAFF
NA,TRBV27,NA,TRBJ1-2,TGTGCCAGCAGTTCCTCAGGGAGGGCTAGTAGCTATGGCTACACCTTC,CASSSSGRASSYGYTF
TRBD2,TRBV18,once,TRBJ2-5,TGTGCCAGCTCACCTGCTAGCGGGGCTTTGCTGGTGGAGACCCAGTACTTC,CASSPASGALLVETQYF
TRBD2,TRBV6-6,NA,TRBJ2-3,TGTGCCAGCAGTTTGGGACTAGCTGCAGATACGCAGTATTTT,CASSLGLAADTQYF
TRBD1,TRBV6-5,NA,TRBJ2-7,TGTGCCAGCAGTTACCAGGGGGCATCCTACGAGCAGTACTTC,CASSYQGASYEQYF
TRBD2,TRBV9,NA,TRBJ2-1,TGTGCCAGCAGCGTAGGGGCTAGCGGGGGCTACAATGAGCAGTTCTTC,CASSVGASGGYNEQFF
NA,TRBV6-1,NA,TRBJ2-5,TGTGCCAGCAGACCCAGGGGCCTCCAGACCCAGTACTTC,CASRPRGLQTQYF
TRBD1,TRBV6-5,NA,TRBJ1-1,TGTGCCAGCAGTTACGGGACAGGGGACTCTGAAGCTTTCTTT,CASSYGTGDSEAFF
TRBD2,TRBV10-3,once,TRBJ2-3,TGTGCCATCATGAGCGGGGGGCCGGATACGCAGTATTTT,CAIMSGGPDTQYF
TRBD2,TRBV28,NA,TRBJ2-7,TGTGCCAGCAGCCCGCCGTTCGGCGGGGGGGCCGTAAAGCAGTACTTC,CASSPPFGGGAVKQYF
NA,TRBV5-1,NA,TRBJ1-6,TGCGCCAGCAGCTTAACAGGGTTGTTTGATTCACCCCTCCACTTT,CASSLTGLFDSPLHF
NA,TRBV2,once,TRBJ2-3,TGTGCCAGCAGTCAACTCCAGGATACGCAGTATTTT,CASSQLQDTQYF
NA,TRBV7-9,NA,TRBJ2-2,TGTGCCAGCAGCTTCTTTGGGCAGGCAAATACCGGGGAGCTGTTTTTT,CASSFFGQANTGELFF
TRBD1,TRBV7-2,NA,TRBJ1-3,TGTGCCAGCAGCCTCCCCGGGACAGGGGGAAACACCATATATTTT,CASSLPGTGGNTIYF
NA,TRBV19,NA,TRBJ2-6,TGTGCCAGTAGTATCGGGCGGGTTTCTGGGGCCAACGTCCTGACTTTC,CASSIGRVSGANVLTF
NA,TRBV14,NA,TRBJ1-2,TGTGCCAGCAGCCAAGAAATCGGGGGCTACACCTTC,CASSQEIGGYTF
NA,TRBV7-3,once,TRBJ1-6,TGTGCCAGCAGCTTACTAGGGGAAAATTCACCCCTCCACTTT,CASSLLGENSPLHF
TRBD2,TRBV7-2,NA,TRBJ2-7,TGTGCCAGCAGCCCGGGACTAGGCTACGAGCAGTACTTC,CASSPGLGYEQYF
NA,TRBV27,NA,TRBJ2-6,TGTGCCACTGGGGAGCTCCGCTCTGGGGCCAACGTCCTGACTTTC,CATGELRSGANVLTF
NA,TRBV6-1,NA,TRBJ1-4,TGTGCCAGCAGCCCTAGATATAATGAAAAACTGTTTTTT,CASSPRYNEKLFF
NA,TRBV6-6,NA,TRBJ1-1,TGTGCCAGCAGTTACTCGAGAGGGGAGAACACTGAAGCTTTCTTT,CASSYSRGENTEAFF
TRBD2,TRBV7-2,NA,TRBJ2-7,TGTGCCAGCAGTAAGGGGCTAGCGGGGAGCTACGAGCAGTACTTC,CASSKGLAGSYEQYF
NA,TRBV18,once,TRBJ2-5,TGTGCCAGCTCACCACCCGTGAGCAGGACCCAGTACTTC,CASSPPVSRTQYF
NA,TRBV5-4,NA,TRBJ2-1,TGTGCCAGCAGCTCTAGGGTAAGCAATGAGCAGTTCTTC,CASSSRVSNEQFF
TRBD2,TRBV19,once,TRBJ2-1,TGTGCCAGTAGTCGAGCGGGGGGGACCTACAATGAGCAGTTCTTC,CASSRAGGTYNEQFF
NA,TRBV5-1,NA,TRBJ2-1,TGCGCCAGCAGCTTGAGGGGGGAGTGGGAGTACAATGAGCAGTTCTTC,CASSLRGEWEYNEQFF
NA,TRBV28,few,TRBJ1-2,TGTGCCAGCAGTTTACAGGGCTACTATGGCTACACCTTC,CASSLQGYYGYTF
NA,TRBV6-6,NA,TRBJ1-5,TGTGCCACCCTAGGGGACCTGATCTTGAGCAATCAGCCCCAGCATTTT,CATLGDLILSNQPQHF
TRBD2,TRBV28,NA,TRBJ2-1,TGTGCCAGCACCATGGGCCTAGCGGGGGGCAAGCAGTTCTTC,CASTMGLAGGKQFF
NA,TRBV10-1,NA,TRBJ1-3,TGCGCCAGCAGTGACGGGGGCCCTGGAAACACCATATATTTT,CASSDGGPGNTIYF
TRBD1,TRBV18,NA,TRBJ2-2,TGTGCCAGCTCACACTCGACAGGGATTAAGGCCGGGGAGCTGTTTTTT,CASSHSTGIKAGELFF
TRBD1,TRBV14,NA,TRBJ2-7,TGTGCCAGCAGCCAACGCGCGATTACCGGGACAGGGGGTTACGAGCAGTACTTC,CASSQRAITGTGGYEQYF
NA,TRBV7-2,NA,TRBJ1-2,TGCGCCAGCAGCCCGGGCTATGGCTACACCTTC,CASSPGYGYTF
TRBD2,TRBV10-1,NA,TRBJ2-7,TGCGCCAGCAGTGAGACGACCCCGCGGGGGGCCACCCACGAGCAGTACTTC,CASSETTPRGATHEQYF